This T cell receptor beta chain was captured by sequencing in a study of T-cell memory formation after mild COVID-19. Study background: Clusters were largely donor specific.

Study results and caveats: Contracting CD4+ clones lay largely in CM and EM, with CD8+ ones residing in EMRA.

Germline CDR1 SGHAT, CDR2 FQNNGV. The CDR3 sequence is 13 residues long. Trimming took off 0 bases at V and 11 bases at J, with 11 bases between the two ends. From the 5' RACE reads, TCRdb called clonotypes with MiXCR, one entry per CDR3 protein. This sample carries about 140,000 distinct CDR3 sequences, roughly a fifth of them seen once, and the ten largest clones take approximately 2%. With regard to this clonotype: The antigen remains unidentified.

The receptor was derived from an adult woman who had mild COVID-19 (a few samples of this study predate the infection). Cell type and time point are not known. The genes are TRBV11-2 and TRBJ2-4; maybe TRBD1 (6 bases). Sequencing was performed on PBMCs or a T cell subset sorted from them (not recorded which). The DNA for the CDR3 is TGTGCCAGCAGCTTAGACAGGGGAAGGGTTCAGTACTTC. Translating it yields CASSLDRGRVQYF.